This entry features one T cell receptor beta chain sequence. The clone's antigen remains unknown. Base qualities are not at hand, and no much larger clone is one base apart. Taken from cysteine to phenylalanine, the CDR3 has 12 residues. CDR3 DNA is the only sequence kept; it has 36 bases, read in frame from the first base. In the germline V gene, CDR1 corresponds to SQVTM and CDR2 to ANQGSEA. The germline ends are 14 bases apart after V is trimmed by 7 bases and J by 8 bases. The data belong to a study of blood T cell repertoires in COVID-19 (TCRdb year 2020). The study in broad terms: The collaborator samples originated in the United States, Italy and Spain and spanned the acute and convalescent phases of COVID-19. The prospective study material was composed of cDNA or gDNA derived from T cells, B-cell-depleted T cells, or PBMCs. Deeply sampled blood TCRbeta repertoires from subjects exposed to, actively infected with, or recovered from COVID-19 were included in the dataset. A freely available public database, intended as a resource for researchers studying the immune response to SARS-CoV-2, is where the repertoires were released. Samples came from the ongoing ImmuneRACE study (first 160 participants) plus 1,254 subjects from 6 global collaborators. Nearly every sample came with metadata listing a de-identified subject ID, COVID-19 status, age in years and sex. Where available, HLA class I and class II types were obtained from metadata supplied by the sample provider rather than from assay-based typing.

The collaborating institutions used their own protocols to collect whole blood in K2EDTA tubes. Collaborator samples were shipped for TCRbeta analysis as frozen whole blood, isolated PBMCs, or DNA extracted from either sample type. The immunoSEQ Assay, a bias-controlled multiplex PCR, was used to amplify TCRbeta CDR3 regions from genomic DNA. On the study's bioinformatics: The number of nucleated cells in each sample was estimated by amplification of reference gene primers within the assay. To quantify the absolute abundance of each unique TCRbeta CDR3 rearrangement, sequence reads were collapsed and filtered. For each sample, productive Simpson clonality was calculated as the square root of Simpson's diversity index over productive rearrangements. As stored in TCRdb, this immuneACCESS dataset retains in-frame rearrangements with V and J assigned. A fraction of the clones does not appear; measured against another copy, unresolved V genes explain less than half of the discrepancy, and the remainder lacks a known reason. V and J calls and clone size are given by that table; D and trimming were obtained from the DNA. In this sample the table shows about 180,000 clones, approximately 80% of which occur a single time. The biggest ten clones account for roughly 6.3% of the sample.

The paper as a whole reports these results and caveats: The amount of clinical and demographic metadata varied by source and participant and was provided uncurated.

Source material: peripheral blood. The TCR originated in a human donor in a cohort sampled during active COVID-19. The rearrangement joined TRBV29-1 to TRBJ1-4, and possibly TRBD1, on 5 matching bases. The CDR3 reads CSGLVQGEKLFF. The base sequence is TGCAGCGGCCTTGTGCAGGGCGAAAAACTGTTTTTT. Reference TRBV29-1 and TRBJ1-4 genes cover what lies past the CDR3, so the full variable domain is SAVISQKPSRDICQRGTSLTIQCQVDSQVTMMFWYRQQPGQSLTLIATANQGSEATYESGFVIDKFPISRPNLTFSTLTVSNMSPEDSSIYLCSGLVQGEKLFFGSGTQLSVL.